The 24 T cell receptor beta chains reported below all come from one sample, sequenced in a study of vaccination and CD4 T cells after COVID-19. Their recognized antigens are unknown. Oncomine TCR Beta short-read sequencing was applied to DNA from cultured CD4+ T cells. TCRdb re-called the PCR reads through MiXCR, storing one row per CDR3 protein. The sample yields 2,500 to 3,000 distinct CDR3 sequences, roughly two fifths seen once. Treatment specified: roughly 10-day PBMC culture with coronavirus spike peptide pools or control peptides (ViraFEST assay). Prior to the COVID-19 pandemic (2011-2018), the unexposed donor's CD4+ T cells were collected. Specimen: CD4+ T cells from blood, cultured in vitro. These TCRs come from a human donor in good health.

This clonotype occurred a few times. The chain combines TRBV27 with TRBJ1-1; tentative D call: TRBD1 (6 bases). V was pared by 3 bases and J by 11 bases, with 19 bases between. CDR3 length: 14 residues. CDR1 is MNHEY and CDR2 is SMNVEV in the germline V gene (reference sequence). The CDR3 DNA reads TGTGCCAGCAGTTTCCTTAGGGGGGAGAGAGGGGCTTTCTTT. This translates into CASSFLRGERGAFF.

This chain joins TRBV7-2 and TRBJ2-1, with TRBD2 as a possible D gene (5 bases). The ends were cut back, 2 bases at V and 2 bases at J, with 16 bases in the middle. The germline V gene has CDR1 SGHTA and CDR2 FQGNSA. The CDR3 is 17 amino acids. The CDR3 region has the DNA TGTGCCAGCAGCTTAACGTTCCCTCCCGGGGCCTACAATGAGCAGTTCTTC. As protein: CASSLTFPPGAYNEQFF.

J is TRBJ2-7 and V is TRBV6-1; D possibly corresponds to TRBD1 (6 bases). The ends were cut back, 6 bases at V and 5 bases at J, with 17 bases in the middle. Germline values: CDR1 MNHNS, CDR2 SASEGT. The CDR3 runs 14 residues. DNA of the CDR3: TGTGCCAGCAGCAGGGATGGACAGCGACACGAGCAGTACTTC. It translates to CASSRDGQRHEQYF.

There are a few counts of this clonotype. The chain joins TRBV6-1 to TRBJ2-7, with 10 nucleotides matching TRBD1. Trimming took 7 bases from V and 4 from J; bases not matched to a gene: 7. Germline V gene sequence: CDR1 MNHNS, CDR2 SASEGT. The CDR3 length is 14 residues. The DNA for the CDR3 is TGTGCCAGCAAAACCGGGACAGGGGCATACGAGCAGTACTTC. Amino acid sequence: CASKTGTGAYEQYF.

In this sample, this clonotype turned up a few times. The J gene is TRBJ2-7, the V gene TRBV2, with 10 bases fitting TRBD2. V was clipped by 4 bases and J by 5 bases; unmatched bases: 11. The germline V gene has CDR1 SNHLY and CDR2 FYNNEI. This CDR3 comprises 16 residues. In nucleotides, the CDR3 is TGTGCCAGCAGTGGTAAGGTTCTAGCGGGAGTTGACGAGCAGTACTTC. It yields the protein CASSGKVLAGVDEQYF.

V usage is TRBV19 and J usage is TRBJ1-2; the match to TRBD1 covers 7 bases. The germline V gene encodes CDR1 LNHDA and CDR2 SQIVND (reference sequence). This CDR3 spans 12 amino acids. The junction had 4 bases not matched to a gene; V was cut back by 8 bases and J by 4 bases. The chain's CDR3 is CASGAGGYGYTF. The CDR3 DNA reads TGTGCCAGTGGGGCAGGGGGCTATGGCTACACCTTC. The full variable domain, its missing parts supplied by reference TRBV19 and TRBJ1-2, is DGGITQSPKYLFRKEGQNVTLSCEQNLNHDAMYWYRQDPGQGLRLIYYSQIVNDFQKGDIAEGYSVSREKKESFPLTVTSAQKNPTAFYLCASGAGGYGYTFGSGTRLTVV.

A few counts support this clonotype. The chain recombines TRBV2 with TRBJ1-6, with D tentatively TRBD1 (5 bases). CDR1 is SNHLY, CDR2 FYNNEI, per germline. V was shortened by 5 bases and J by 10 bases, with 15 bases between the two germline ends. The CDR3 totals 14 residues. CDR3 residues: CASSFRVGASPLHF. The CDR3 DNA follows: TGTGCCAGCAGTTTTAGGGTAGGGGCCTCACCCCTCCACTTT. Variable domain in full (rest from reference TRBV2 and TRBJ1-6): EPEVTQTPSHQVTQMGQEVILRCVPISNHLYFYWYRQILGQKVEFLVSFYNNEISEKSEIFDDQFSVERPDGSNFTLKIRSTKLEDSAMYFCASSFRVGASPLHFGNGTRLTVT.

The V and J genes are TRBV21-1 and TRBJ2-5; TRBD1, the table's D call, was not compared with the DNA. TRBV21-1 is reported as a pseudogene. The CDR3 runs 13 residues. The CDR3 sequence is CASSHIPGETQYF. The DNA for the CDR3 is TGTGCCAGCAGCCATATTCCAGGGGAGACCCAGTACTTC.

The chain is built from TRBV2 and TRBJ2-4; D is possibly TRBD1 or TRBD2 (6 bases each). The germline V gene encodes CDR1 SNHLY and CDR2 FYNNEI. The CDR3 is 15 amino acids. V was shortened by 6 bases and J by 5 bases, with 17 bases between the two germline ends. CDR3 sequence reads: CASSNFGGRENIQYF. For the CDR3, the DNA is TGTGCCAGCAGCAACTTCGGGGGCAGGGAAAACATTCAGTACTTC.

This clonotype was detected only a few times. This chain links TRBV19 with TRBJ1-6, with 7 positions matching TRBD1. The V and J ends lost 7 bases and 7 bases, in that order; junction bases with no gene match: 7. The length of the CDR3 is 14 residues. Germline V gives CDR1 LNHDA, CDR2 SQIVND (reference sequence). CDR3 sequence reads: CASTRQGGNSPLHF. CDR3 nucleotides: TGTGCCAGTACCCGTCAGGGGGGAAATTCACCCCTCCACTTT. The whole variable domain, filled in from reference TRBV19 and TRBJ1-6, reads DGGITQSPKYLFRKEGQNVTLSCEQNLNHDAMYWYRQDPGQGLRLIYYSQIVNDFQKGDIAEGYSVSREKKESFPLTVTSAQKNPTAFYLCASTRQGGNSPLHFGNGTRLTVT.

V gene TRBV19 combines with J gene TRBJ2-5; D uncertain. Deletions cut 3 bases from V and 4 bases from J, with 6 bases between. This CDR3 spans 12 amino acids. CDR1 LNHDA and CDR2 SQIVND come from the germline V gene (reference sequence). CDR3 loop: CASSMERETQYF. The CDR3 DNA reads TGTGCCAGTAGTATGGAAAGAGAGACCCAGTACTTC.

The genes are TRBV2 and TRBJ2-2; 9 nucleotides line up with TRBD2. The CDR3 covers 15 residues. Germline CDR1 SNHLY, CDR2 FYNNEI. V dropped 7 bases and J dropped 5; count of bases not matched to a gene: 8. The CDR3 DNA is TGTGCCAGCACGTCCGGACTAGCGAGAACCGGGGAGCTGTTTTTT. It codes for CASTSGLARTGELFF.

This clonotype was found a few times. The chain employs TRBV7-6 and TRBJ2-1; the D gene could be TRBD1 or TRBD2 (6 bases each). The V and J ends lost 3 bases and 6 bases respectively, with 18 bases between them. The CDR3 is made up of 16 amino acids. The germline V gene encodes CDR1 SGHVS and CDR2 FNYEAQ. CDR3 sequence: CASSFLGGSPVNEQFF. The CDR3 coding sequence is TGTGCCAGCAGCTTCCTAGGGGGGTCACCGGTCAATGAGCAGTTCTTC.

J is TRBJ1-6 and V is TRBV12-3 or TRBV12-4; D is perhaps TRBD1 (6 bases). Trimming pared 3 bases from V and 7 bases from J, leaving 31 bases between. There are 21 residues in the CDR3. The CDR3 DNA sequence: TGTGCCAGCAGTTTGGCCGCTCGGGGGACAACCCGAAGCCGACTGAATTCACCCCTCCACTTT. Translating it yields CASSLAARGTTRSRLNSPLHF.

The chain has TRBV7-3 and TRBJ2-1; D possibly uses TRBD1 or TRBD2 (5 bases each). The length of the CDR3 is 13 residues. Germline CDR1 SGHTA, CDR2 FQGTGA. Between the trimmed V and J ends, which lost 7 bases and 6 bases, there was a span of 13 bases. The CDR3 DNA follows: TGTGCCAGCACCGAACCCGGGACCAATGAGCAGTTCTTC. Translation: CASTEPGTNEQFF.

The chain carries TRBV19 and TRBJ1-3, with D perhaps TRBD1 (5 bases). The CDR3 consists of 16 residues. V dropped 5 bases and J dropped 2 bases, with 16 bases sitting between them. Per germline, CDR1 LNHDA and CDR2 SQIVND (reference sequence). The CDR3 reads CASSDPTTGPGNTIYF. The CDR3 DNA reads as TGTGCCAGTAGTGACCCTACAACAGGACCTGGAAACACCATATATTTT.

With respect to this clonotype: An end of the junction differs from the germline gene, which may be a read error. The chain employs TRBV6-5 and TRBJ2-7, with TRBD2 matching 10 bases. The V gene's germline CDR1 is MNHEY and CDR2 SVGAGI. The CDR3 runs to 13 residues. Here the CDR3 reads CASSYPKRGGLHF. Here the CDR3 DNA reads TGTGCCAGCAGTTACCCTAAGCGGGGGGGCCTACACTTC.

The rearrangement links TRBV2 to TRBJ2-2; D uncertain. V lost 2 bases and J 3 bases, leaving 10 bases between the germline ends. The CDR3 has 15 amino acids. The germline V gene has CDR1 SNHLY and CDR2 FYNNEI. This CDR3 is CASSERAGYTGELFF. In DNA, the CDR3 is TGTGCCAGCAGTGAAAGGGCTGGGTACACCGGGGAGCTGTTTTTT. The variable domain in full, with the rest retrieved from reference TRBV2 and TRBJ2-2, is EPEVTQTPSHQVTQMGQEVILRCVPISNHLYFYWYRQILGQKVEFLVSFYNNEISEKSEIFDDQFSVERPDGSNFTLKIRSTKLEDSAMYFCASSERAGYTGELFFGEGSRLTVL.

This rearrangement joins TRBV24-1 to TRBJ1-5, with D perhaps TRBD1 (5 bases). The CDR3 covers 16 residues. The V gene lost 3 bases and the J gene lost 6 bases, with 17 bases spanning the gap. Germline assignment: CDR1 KGHDR and CDR2 SFDVKD. This CDR3 is CATSDIQGRRFQPQHF. In DNA, the CDR3 is TGTGCCACCAGTGATATCCAGGGACGTCGTTTTCAGCCCCAGCATTTT.

This chain links TRBV27 with TRBJ2-1; 7 nucleotides match TRBD2. Germline assignment: CDR1 MNHEY and CDR2 SMNVEV (reference sequence). Trimming removed 0 bases from V and 4 bases from J; junction bases left unmatched: 3. CDR3 length: 15 amino acids. The CDR3 is CASSLSVAGYNEQFF. CDR3 in DNA: TGTGCCAGCAGTTTATCGGTAGCGGGTTACAATGAGCAGTTCTTC.

This rearrangement joins TRBV7-9 to TRBJ2-5; D call uncertain. The CDR3 spans 12 residues. Trimming removed 1 base from V and 4 bases from J, with 4 bases in between. Germline-derived CDR1 and CDR2 are SEHNR and FQNEAQ (reference sequence). CDR3 nucleotides: TGTGCCAGCAGCTTAGTACGAGAGACCCAGTACTTC. The encoded protein is CASSLVRETQYF.

This clonotype was counted a single time. The CDR3 region is CASSLDSGNSNEQFF. The CDR3 nucleotides read TGTGCCAGCAGCTTAGACAGCGGAAATTCAAATGAGCAGTTCTTC. This rearrangement joins TRBV7-9 to TRBJ2-1; D perhaps matches TRBD2 (5 bases). Trimming removed 1 base from V and 7 bases from J, with 14 bases in between. The CDR3 is 15 residues long. Germline CDR1 and CDR2: SEHNR and FQNEAQ (reference sequence).

J is TRBJ1-6 and V is TRBV7-9, with 9 bases lining up with TRBD1. Germline V gives CDR1 SEHNR, CDR2 FQNEAQ (reference sequence). The trim removed 5 bases at V and 9 bases at J, leaving 5 bases unmatched. The CDR3 spans 14 residues. The CDR3 sequence: CASSQTGGSSPLHF. The CDR3 bases are TGTGCCAGCAGCCAGACAGGGGGGAGTTCACCCCTCCACTTT.

The J gene is TRBJ2-1, the V gene TRBV2; D call uncertain. The CDR3 loop spans 11 amino acids. Germline V gene lookup returns CDR1 SNHLY and CDR2 FYNNEI. Trimming cost V 6 bases and J 2 bases, with 2 bases left between them. For the CDR3, the DNA is TGTGCCAGCAGCCCCTACAATGAGCAGTTCTTC. It codes for CASSPYNEQFF. The full variable domain, with the rest looked up from reference TRBV2 and TRBJ2-1, is EPEVTQTPSHQVTQMGQEVILRCVPISNHLYFYWYRQILGQKVEFLVSFYNNEISEKSEIFDDQFSVERPDGSNFTLKIRSTKLEDSAMYFCASSPYNEQFFGPGTRLTVL.